The T cell receptor (beta chain) under discussion was sequenced for a study of beta chain features in type 1 diabetes. Germline trimming cut 5 bases from V and 4 bases from J; bases unmatched to any gene: 5. Germline V gene sequence: CDR1 MDHEN, CDR2 SYDVKM. The CDR3 is 14 residues long. All sorted populations exceeded 95% purity. As every portion of the isolated RNA was reverse transcribed, the sequencing read expressed TCRB transcripts. Here immunoSEQ multiplex PCR was the method, and the copy in TCRdb shows in-frame clones only, minus some. The table shows 140,000 to 150,000 clones, with roughly 50% occurring only once.

The TCR was taken from a man in his late teens or twenties in good health. The V and J genes are TRBV28 and TRBJ1-5, with 7 bases matching TRBD1. Sequencing was carried out using Tregs from blood. The CDR3: CASSVGQPNQPQHF. Written as DNA, the CDR3 is TGTGCCAGCAGTGTGGGACAGCCTAATCAGCCCCAGCATTTT.